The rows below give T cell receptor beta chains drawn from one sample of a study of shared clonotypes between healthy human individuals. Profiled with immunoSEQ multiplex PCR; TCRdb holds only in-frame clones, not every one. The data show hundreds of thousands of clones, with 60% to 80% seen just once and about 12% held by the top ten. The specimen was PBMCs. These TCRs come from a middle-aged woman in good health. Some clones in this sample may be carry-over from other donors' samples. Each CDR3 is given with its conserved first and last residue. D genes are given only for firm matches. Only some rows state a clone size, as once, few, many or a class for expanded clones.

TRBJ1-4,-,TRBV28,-,CASSSPGAYNEKLFF,TGTGCCAGCAGTTCCCCGGGGGCCTATAATGAAAAACTGTTTTTT
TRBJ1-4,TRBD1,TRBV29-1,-,CSAKGTGGTNEKLFF,TGCAGCGCCAAAGGGACAGGGGGGACTAATGAAAAACTGTTTTTT
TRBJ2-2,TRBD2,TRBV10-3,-,CAISEFSGRARTGELFF,TGTGCCATCAGTGAGTTTAGCGGGAGGGCGCGCACCGGGGAGCTGTTTTTT
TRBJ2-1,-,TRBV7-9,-,CASSLRVYNEQFF,TGTGCCAGCAGCTTACGGGTCTACAATGAGCAGTTCTTC
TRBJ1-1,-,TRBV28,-,CASSVYAENTEAFF,TGTGCCAGCAGTGTTTACGCCGAGAACACTGAAGCTTTCTTT
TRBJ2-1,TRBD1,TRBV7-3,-,CASSLPGQGANEQFF,TGTGCCAGCAGCTTACCCGGACAGGGTGCCAATGAGCAGTTCTTC
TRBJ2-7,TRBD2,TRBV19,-,CASRDGGTSGEQYF,TGTGCCAGTAGGGACGGAGGGACTAGCGGCGAGCAGTACTTC
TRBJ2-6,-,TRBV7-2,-,CASSLSTSSGANVLTF,TGTGCCAGCAGCTTGTCTACGAGCTCTGGGGCCAACGTCCTGACTTTC
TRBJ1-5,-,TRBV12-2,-,CAPGGRKNQPQHF,TGTGCTCCCGGGGGGCGGAAAAATCAGCCCCAGCATTTT
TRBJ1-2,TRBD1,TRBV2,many,CARTGTGSSGYTF,TGTGCCAGAACCGGGACAGGAAGTTCTGGCTACACCTTC
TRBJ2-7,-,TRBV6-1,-,CASSSMTATHYEQYF,TGTGCCAGCAGTTCCATGACAGCGACCCACTACGAGCAGTACTTC
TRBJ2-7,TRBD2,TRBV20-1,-,CSAAWGGEQYF,TGCAGTGCTGCTTGGGGAGGGGAGCAGTACTTC
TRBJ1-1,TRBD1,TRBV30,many,CAWRGQGGTEAFF,TGTGCCTGGAGGGGACAGGGGGGGACTGAAGCTTTCTTT
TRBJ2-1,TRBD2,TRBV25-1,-,CASSEWAGTSDYNEQFF,TGTGCCAGCAGTGAATGGGCCGGGACTAGCGACTACAATGAGCAGTTCTTC
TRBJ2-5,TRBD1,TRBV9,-,CASSVADGTETSQETQYF,TGTGCCAGCAGCGTAGCTGACGGGACAGAGACATCCCAAGAGACCCAGTACTTC
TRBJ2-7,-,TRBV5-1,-,CASSSRKNDRYYEQYF,TGCGCCAGCAGCTCACGCAAAAACGACAGATACTACGAGCAGTACTTC
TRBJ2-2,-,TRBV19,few,CASSGSRNTGELFF,TGTGCCAGTAGTGGTAGCAGAAACACCGGGGAGCTGTTTTTT
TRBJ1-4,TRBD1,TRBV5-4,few,CASSSGQGNEKLFF,TGTGCCAGCAGCTCGGGACAGGGTAATGAAAAACTGTTTTTT
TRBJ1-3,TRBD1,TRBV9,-,CASSTKGQGASGNTIYF,TGTGCCAGCAGCACAAAGGGACAGGGAGCATCTGGAAACACCATATATTTT
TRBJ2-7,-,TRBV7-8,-,CASSLEGGYSYEQYF,TGTGCCAGCAGCTTAGAGGGGGGATACTCCTACGAGCAGTACTTC
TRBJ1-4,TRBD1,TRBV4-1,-,CASSHAGTGHEKLFF,TGCGCCAGCAGCCATGCCGGGACAGGGCATGAAAAACTGTTTTTT
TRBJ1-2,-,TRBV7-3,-,CASSTGQPPVGGYTF,TGTGCCAGCAGCACTGGACAGCCTCCCGTTGGGGGCTACACCTTC
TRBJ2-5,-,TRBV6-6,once,CATAPPIKETQYF,TGTGCCACCGCGCCCCCAATAAAAGAGACCCAGTACTTC
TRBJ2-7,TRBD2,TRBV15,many,CATSRTSGEGEQYF,TGTGCCACCAGCAGAACTAGCGGAGAGGGCGAGCAGTACTTC
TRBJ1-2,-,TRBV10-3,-,CAISEVDRGYTF,TGTGCCATCAGTGAGGTGGATCGTGGCTACACCTTC
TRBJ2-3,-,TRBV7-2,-,CASSQTNADTQYF,TGTGCCAGCAGCCAGACTAATGCGGATACGCAGTATTTT
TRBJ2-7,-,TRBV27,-,CASSPDYYEQYF,TGTGCCAGCAGCCCGGATTACTACGAGCAGTACTTC
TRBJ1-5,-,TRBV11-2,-,CASSFGVSQPQHF,TGTGCCAGCAGCTTCGGGGTTAGTCAGCCCCAGCATTTT
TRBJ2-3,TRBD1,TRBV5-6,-,CASRTGGRDTQYF,TGTGCCAGCAGAACAGGGGGCCGGGATACGCAGTATTTT
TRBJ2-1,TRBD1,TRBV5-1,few,CASSIQGALDEQFF,TGCGCCAGCAGCATACAGGGGGCCTTGGATGAGCAGTTCTTC
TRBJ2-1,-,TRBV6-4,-,CASSPGEGTYNEQFF,TGTGCCAGCAGCCCAGGGGAGGGGACCTACAATGAGCAGTTCTTC
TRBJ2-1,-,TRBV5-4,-,CASSLGGGGSYNEQFF,TGTGCCAGCAGCTTGGGGGGAGGGGGTTCCTACAATGAGCAGTTCTTC
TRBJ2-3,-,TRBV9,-,CASSVLSGTDTQYF,TGTGCCAGCAGCGTCCTGAGCGGCACAGATACGCAGTATTTT
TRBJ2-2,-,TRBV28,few,CASTFTGELFF,TGTGCCAGCACCTTTACCGGGGAGCTGTTTTTT
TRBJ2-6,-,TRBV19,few,CASSIEGGSGANVLTF,TGTGCCAGTAGTATAGAGGGGGGCTCTGGGGCCAACGTCCTGACTTTC
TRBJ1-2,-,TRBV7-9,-,CASSLQGRATFHYYGYTF,TGTGCCAGCAGCCTCCAAGGCAGGGCCACATTCCACTACTATGGCTACACCTTC
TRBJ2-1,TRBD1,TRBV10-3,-,CAIRRGTGSYNEQFF,TGTGCCATCAGGCGAGGGACAGGGTCTTACAATGAGCAGTTCTTC
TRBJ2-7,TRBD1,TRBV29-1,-,CSVEGGQGSSYEQYF,TGCAGCGTTGAAGGCGGACAGGGGTCTTCCTACGAGCAGTACTTC
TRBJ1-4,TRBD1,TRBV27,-,CASGTGAGEKLFF,TGTGCCAGCGGGACAGGGGCGGGTGAAAAACTGTTTTTT
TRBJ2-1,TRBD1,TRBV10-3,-,CAIRGQGEISGPYNEQFF,TGTGCCATCAGGGGACAGGGCGAGATCTCAGGACCCTACAATGAGCAGTTCTTC
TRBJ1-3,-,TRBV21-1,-,CASSGQGDGNTIYF,TGTGCCAGCAGCGGTCAGGGGGATGGAAACACCATATATTTT
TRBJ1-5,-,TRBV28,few,CASSFQGRQPQHF,TGTGCCAGCAGTTTTCAGGGCCGGCAGCCCCAGCATTTT
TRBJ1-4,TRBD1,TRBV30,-,CAWSGQGLNEKLFF,TGTGCCTGGAGTGGACAGGGATTAAATGAAAAACTGTTTTTT
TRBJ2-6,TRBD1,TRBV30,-,CAWSSRTGGASGANVLTF,TGTGCCTGGAGTTCACGGACAGGGGGGGCCTCTGGGGCCAACGTCCTGACTTTC
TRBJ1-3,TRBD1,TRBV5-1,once,CASSSGGPGNTIYF,TGCGCCAGCAGTTCAGGGGGCCCCGGAAACACCATATATTTT
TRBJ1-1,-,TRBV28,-,CASSQRTSEAFF,TGTGCCAGCAGTCAAAGAACATCTGAAGCTTTCTTT